Shown below are 29 T cell receptor beta chains from a single sample sequenced in a study of blood T cell repertoires in COVID-19. This table comes from immunoSEQ multiplex PCR, and its TCRdb copy is limited to in-frame clones, with some not included. This repertoire shows tens of thousands of clones, about 87% found once; its top ten account for 5.8%. The sequenced sample consisted of peripheral blood. Receptors were obtained from a man aged 50 or older with active COVID-19.

The chain is built from TRBV3-1 (or the pseudogene TRBV3-2) and TRBJ2-7, with D possibly TRBD2 on 6 matching bases. The CDR3 contains 14 residues. Looked up from germline, CDR1 is LGHDT and CDR2 is YNNKEL (reference sequence). V lost 4 bases and J 1 base, leaving 11 bases between the germline ends. The CDR3 DNA follows: TGTGCCAGCAGCCCACAGCGGGCGTCCTACGAGCAGTACTTC. As protein: CASSPQRASYEQYF.

The V gene is TRBV28, the J gene TRBJ2-1, with D possibly TRBD2 on 6 matching bases. CDR1 is MDHEN and CDR2 is SYDVKM in the germline V gene. This CDR3 spans 13 amino acids. The V and J ends lost 2 bases and 7 bases respectively, with 9 bases between them. The CDR3 region is CASSLRRENEQFF. CDR3 sequence (DNA): TGTGCCAGCAGTTTACGGCGGGAAAATGAGCAGTTCTTC.

V gene TRBV28 combines with J gene TRBJ2-3; D not certain. Per the germline V gene, CDR1 is MDHEN and CDR2 is SYDVKM. The CDR3 runs 12 residues. Trimming took 7 bases from V and 6 from J, leaving 11 bases between them. The chain's CDR3 is CASNVVEDTQYF. CDR3 bases: TGTGCCAGCAACGTTGTCGAGGATACGCAGTATTTT.

The chain recombines TRBV3-1 (or the pseudogene TRBV3-2) with TRBJ2-1; 7 bases are a match to TRBD2. Per germline, CDR1 LGHDT and CDR2 YNNKEL (reference sequence). Trimming at V came to 3 bases and at J to 9 bases, leaving 14 bases not matched to a gene. This CDR3 is built from 16 residues. CDR3 region: CASSHHRLAGGGEQFF. Written as DNA, the CDR3 is TGTGCCAGCAGCCACCATAGACTAGCCGGAGGAGGTGAGCAGTTCTTC.

This chain uses TRBV4-1 with TRBJ1-2; D gene uncertain. Germline CDR1 reads MGHRA; CDR2 reads YSYEKL. The CDR3 covers 15 residues. Trimming cost V 1 base and J 1 base, with 10 bases left between them. The CDR3 DNA follows: TGCGCCAGCAGCCAAGGGCACACCCGTAACTATGGCTACACCTTC. It yields the protein CASSQGHTRNYGYTF.

J is TRBJ1-1 and V is TRBV6-5; D may be TRBD1 (5 bases). Germline CDR1 and CDR2: MNHEY and SVGAGI. This CDR3 is 14 amino acids long. With 7 bases removed from V and 4 bases from J, the gap between germline ends came to 16 bases. The CDR3 reads CASKMSGDFTEAFF. In DNA form, the CDR3 reads TGTGCCAGCAAAATGTCCGGGGACTTCACTGAAGCTTTCTTT.

The chain couples TRBV7-3 to TRBJ1-3; 8 bases fit TRBD1. V dropped 5 bases and J dropped 4; count of bases not matched to a gene: 7. The germline gives CDR1 SGHTA, CDR2 FQGTGA. CDR3 size: 15 residues. The CDR3 bases are TGTGCCAGCAGCCACAAAGACAGGGGAGGAAACACCATATATTTT. The encoded protein is CASSHKDRGGNTIYF.

This clone came up once. The rearrangement uses TRBV19 and TRBJ1-2; D is undetermined. Germline loops: CDR1 LNHDA, CDR2 SQIVND (reference sequence). The V gene lost 7 bases and the J gene lost 2 bases, with 14 bases spanning the gap. This CDR3 spans 14 amino acids. The CDR3 loop is CASTAGSPNYGYTF. The CDR3 DNA follows: TGTGCCAGTACGGCGGGTTCACCCAACTATGGCTACACCTTC.

The chain recombines TRBV6-2 or TRBV6-3 with TRBJ2-2; no reliable D call. Germline CDR1 and CDR2: MNHEY and SVGEGT. The V end lost 0 bases, the J end lost 6 bases, and 11 bases lay between the germline ends. The CDR3 is made up of 15 amino acids. CDR3 coding DNA: TGTGCCAGCAGTTACTCTGTGGCTGGGCCCGGGGAGCTGTTTTTT. It is translated as CASSYSVAGPGELFF.

The gene calls are TRBV27 and TRBJ1-6, with a possible D match to TRBD1 (5 bases). The germline CDR1 and CDR2 sequences are MNHEY and SMNVEV (reference sequence). CDR3 length: 15 amino acids. Trimming cost V 3 bases and J 10 bases, with 16 bases left between them. Here the CDR3 DNA reads TGTGCCAGCAGTTTTGACAGCCCCAACGAATCACCCCTCCACTTT. This codes for CASSFDSPNESPLHF.

V usage is TRBV4-1 and J usage is TRBJ1-5; 10 nucleotides line up with TRBD1. This CDR3 comprises 19 residues. V dropped 0 bases and J dropped 2; count of bases not matched to a gene: 10. In germline, CDR1 is MGHRA, CDR2 YSYEKL. CDR3 coding DNA: TGCGCCAGCAGCCAAGATTATGGGCCCGGGACAGGGGGCAATCAGCCCCAGCATTTT. Translated: CASSQDYGPGTGGNQPQHF.

The chain has TRBV4-3 and TRBJ2-2, with D possibly matching TRBD2 (6 bases). Trimming removed 4 bases at V and 0 bases at J, with 15 bases between. Germline-derived CDR1 and CDR2 are LGHNA and YSLEER. The CDR3 runs 17 residues. Here the CDR3 DNA reads TGCGCCAGCAGCCTAGCTCCGGGAGCAACGAACACCGGGGAGCTGTTTTTT. Translation gives CASSLAPGATNTGELFF.

The rearrangement uses TRBV19 and TRBJ2-7, with 7 bases that match TRBD1. CDR3 length: 15 amino acids. CDR1 is LNHDA and CDR2 is SQIVND in the germline V gene (reference sequence). J was trimmed by 1 base and V by 3 bases; bases with no gene match: 6. CDR3 protein: CASSMQDRSSYEQYF. The CDR3 bases are TGTGCCAGTAGTATGCAGGACAGGAGTTCCTACGAGCAGTACTTC.

This clone was detected once. The chain combines TRBV3-1 (or the pseudogene TRBV3-2) with TRBJ2-5; 7 positions agree with TRBD2. The germline CDR1 and CDR2 sequences are LGHDT and YNNKEL (reference sequence). V lost 3 bases to trimming and J lost 2 bases; unmatched junction nucleotides: 12. CDR3 length: 17 residues. CDR3 in amino acids: CASSQAIWGGKQETQYF. In DNA form, the CDR3 reads TGTGCCAGCAGCCAGGCGATTTGGGGGGGGAAGCAAGAGACCCAGTACTTC.

The chain is built from TRBV11-2 and TRBJ2-3, with 8 bases that match TRBD2. This CDR3 comprises 15 residues. The germline CDR1 and CDR2 sequences are SGHAT and FQNNGV. V was pared by 3 bases and J by 3 bases, with 5 bases of the junction left unmatched. The CDR3 coding sequence is TGTGCCAGCAGCTTCGGGGGGGTCGGTACAGATACGCAGTATTTT. Protein sequence: CASSFGGVGTDTQYF. Supplemented by reference TRBV11-2 and TRBJ2-3, the full variable domain reads EAGVAQSPRYKIIEKRQSVAFWCNPISGHATLYWYQQILGQGPKLLIQFQNNGVVDDSQLPKDRFSAERLKGVDSTLKIQPAKLEDSAVYLCASSFGGVGTDTQYFGPGTRLTVL.

The chain carries TRBV27 and TRBJ2-5; no reliable D call. The CDR3 consists of 14 residues. V was pared by 5 bases and J by 4 bases, with 14 bases between. The germline CDR1 and CDR2 sequences are MNHEY and SMNVEV (reference sequence). CDR3 region: CASSTLGFRETQYF. As DNA, the CDR3 is TGTGCCAGCAGTACTCTAGGTTTTCGAGAGACCCAGTACTTC.

This chain links TRBV27 with TRBJ2-3; 11 bases agree with TRBD2. J gave up 2 bases and V 5 bases, and 15 bases lay outside the gene matches. The germline V gene encodes CDR1 MNHEY and CDR2 SMNVEV (reference sequence). The CDR3 loop spans 19 amino acids. This chain's CDR3 is CASSRNTPLAGGDTDTQYF. CDR3 sequence (DNA): TGTGCCAGCAGTCGCAATACTCCCCTAGCGGGGGGCGACACAGATACGCAGTATTTT.

The rearrangement joins TRBV28 to TRBJ2-3; 9 nucleotides match TRBD1. V was clipped by 4 bases and J by 3 bases; unmatched bases: 2. The length of the CDR3 is 14 residues. Germline V gene sequence: CDR1 MDHEN, CDR2 SYDVKM. CDR3 sequence reads: CASSYRGQTDTQYF. CDR3 nucleotides: TGTGCCAGCAGTTACAGGGGGCAAACAGATACGCAGTATTTT.

The genes are TRBV2 and TRBJ2-7; 7 bases match TRBD1. The CDR3 has 16 amino acids. J gave up 6 bases and V 0 bases, and 11 bases lay outside the gene matches. From germline, CDR1 is SNHLY and CDR2 FYNNEI. CDR3 residues: CASSEAVDVRQGEQYF. CDR3 coding DNA: TGTGCCAGCAGTGAAGCAGTGGATGTTCGACAGGGCGAGCAGTACTTC.

This clone was seen only once. This chain connects TRBV4-2 to TRBJ2-5, with D perhaps TRBD2 (6 bases). Germline CDR1 and CDR2: LGHNA and YNFKEQ. V was shortened by 0 bases and J by 2 bases, with 7 bases between the two germline ends. The CDR3 is 14 amino acids. The CDR3 DNA follows: TGTGCCAGCAGCCAAGATGCGGGGCAAGAGACCCAGTACTTC. Translation: CASSQDAGQETQYF.

The chain couples TRBV27 to TRBJ1-1; 7 bases agree with TRBD1. Losses at the gene ends were 5 bases for V and 1 base for J; bases not matched to a gene: 4. The CDR3 has 14 amino acids. Germline V gene sequence: CDR1 MNHEY, CDR2 SMNVEV (reference sequence). CDR3 sequence: CASSDRDTNTEAFF. Here the CDR3 DNA reads TGTGCCAGCAGTGACAGGGACACGAACACTGAAGCTTTCTTT.

The chain carries TRBV2 and TRBJ1-1; D may be TRBD1 (6 bases). Germline loops: CDR1 SNHLY, CDR2 FYNNEI. The CDR3 totals 14 residues. V was cut by 4 bases and J by 3 bases, with 12 bases left in between. In nucleotides, the CDR3 is TGTGCCAGCAGTGCCCAGGGGCGAGACACTGAAGCTTTCTTT. Translating gives CASSAQGRDTEAFF.

J is TRBJ1-1 and V is TRBV5-1; D remains ambiguous. V lost 4 bases and J 2 bases, leaving 18 bases between the germline ends. The V gene's germline CDR1 is SGHRS and CDR2 YFSETQ. The CDR3 consists of 16 residues. This CDR3 reads CASSLRVMRTNTEAFF. The DNA of the CDR3 is TGCGCCAGCAGCCTGAGGGTCATGCGAACAAACACTGAAGCTTTCTTT.

This chain connects TRBV7-9 to TRBJ2-7, with unresolved D. Germline lookup yields CDR1 SEHNR and CDR2 FQNEAQ (reference sequence). This CDR3 is built from 14 residues. V lost 10 bases and J 2 bases, leaving 18 bases between the germline ends. In DNA, the CDR3 is TGTGCCACCTCCCTTTGGAGCAGTCCCTACGAGCAGTACTTC. Its translation is CATSLWSSPYEQYF.

This chain links TRBV14 with TRBJ1-1; D remains unclear. Germline V gives CDR1 SGHDN, CDR2 FVKESK. CDR3 size: 15 residues. Trimming removed 0 bases from V and 1 base from J, with 9 bases in between. CDR3 in DNA: TGTGCCAGCAGCCAAGAGGGAGGGAGGAACACTGAAGCTTTCTTT. Residues: CASSQEGGRNTEAFF.

The chain couples TRBV19 to TRBJ1-5; D is perhaps TRBD1 (5 bases). The V and J ends lost 1 base and 4 bases respectively, with 20 bases between them. The CDR3 covers 18 residues. Per the germline V gene, CDR1 is LNHDA and CDR2 is SQIVND (reference sequence). The CDR3 protein is CASSIGDGRGFQNQPQHF. The CDR3 DNA sequence: TGTGCCAGTAGTATAGGGGACGGCCGGGGGTTCCAAAATCAGCCCCAGCATTTT.

The chain recombines TRBV2 with TRBJ2-1, with D maybe TRBD2 (5 bases). Per the germline V gene, CDR1 is SNHLY and CDR2 is FYNNEI. V lost 4 bases and J lost 4, with 11 bases in between. This CDR3 is 14 amino acids long. The CDR3 DNA reads TGTGCCAGCAGTGTTGAAGGACTGTACAATGAGCAGTTCTTC. Translation gives CASSVEGLYNEQFF.

This chain joins TRBV7-2 and TRBJ1-1; D possibly corresponds to TRBD1 (5 bases). V lost 1 base to trimming and J lost 9 bases, with 12 bases between them. The CDR3 spans 13 residues. Germline CDR1 and CDR2: SGHTA and FQGNSA. In nucleotides, the CDR3 is TGTGCCAGCAGCTTAGTTGGGGGGAGAAAAGCTTTCTTT. This codes for CASSLVGGRKAFF. The variable domain in full, completed from reference TRBV7-2 and TRBJ1-1, reads GAGVSQSPSNKVTEKGKDVELRCDPISGHTALYWYRQSLGQGLEFLIYFQGNSAPDKSGLPSDRFSAERTGGSVSTLTIQRTQQEDSAVYLCASSLVGGRKAFFGQGTRLTVV.

The chain links TRBV27 to TRBJ2-7, with D perhaps matching TRBD1 (7 bases). The CDR3 contains 15 residues. V lost 6 bases to trimming and J lost 4 bases, with 19 bases between them. Germline V gives CDR1 MNHEY, CDR2 SMNVEV (reference sequence). CDR3 nucleotides: TGTGCCAGCAGGCTACAGGGGTATGGGACTTACGAGCAGTACTTC. Protein sequence: CASRLQGYGTYEQYF.